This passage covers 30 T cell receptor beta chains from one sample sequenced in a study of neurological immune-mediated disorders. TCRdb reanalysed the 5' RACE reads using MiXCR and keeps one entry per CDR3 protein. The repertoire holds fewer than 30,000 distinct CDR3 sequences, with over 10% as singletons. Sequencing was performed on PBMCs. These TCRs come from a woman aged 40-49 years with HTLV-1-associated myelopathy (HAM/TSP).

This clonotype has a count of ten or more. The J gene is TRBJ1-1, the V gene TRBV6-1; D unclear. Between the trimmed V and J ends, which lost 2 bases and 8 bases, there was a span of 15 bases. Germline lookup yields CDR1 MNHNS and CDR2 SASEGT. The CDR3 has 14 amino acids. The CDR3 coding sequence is TGTGCCAGCAGTGAATTGGGAGAAAAACCCGAAGCTTTCTTT. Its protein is CASSELGEKPEAFF.

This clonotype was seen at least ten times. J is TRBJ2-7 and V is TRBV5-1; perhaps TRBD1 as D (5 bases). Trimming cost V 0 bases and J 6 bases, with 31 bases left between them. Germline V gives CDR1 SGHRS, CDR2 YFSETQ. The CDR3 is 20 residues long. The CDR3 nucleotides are TGCGCCAGCAGCTTGGAGGTAGGGGCAGGGTTTGGGATCAGCGCCGCCGAGCAGTACGTC. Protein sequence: CASSLEVGAGFGISAAEQYV.

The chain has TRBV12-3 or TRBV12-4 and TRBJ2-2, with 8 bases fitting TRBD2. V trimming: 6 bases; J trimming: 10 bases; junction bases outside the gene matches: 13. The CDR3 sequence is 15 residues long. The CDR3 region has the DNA TGTGCCAGCAGCCTTAGCGGGACGAACACCACGGAGCTGTTTTTT. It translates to CASSLSGTNTTELFF.

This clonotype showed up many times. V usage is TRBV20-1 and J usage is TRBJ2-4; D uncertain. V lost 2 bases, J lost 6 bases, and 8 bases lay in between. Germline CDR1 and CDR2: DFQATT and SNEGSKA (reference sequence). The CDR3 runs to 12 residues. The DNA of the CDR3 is TGCAGTGCTAGAAGTCCAGGAAACATTCAGTACTTC. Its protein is CSARSPGNIQYF.

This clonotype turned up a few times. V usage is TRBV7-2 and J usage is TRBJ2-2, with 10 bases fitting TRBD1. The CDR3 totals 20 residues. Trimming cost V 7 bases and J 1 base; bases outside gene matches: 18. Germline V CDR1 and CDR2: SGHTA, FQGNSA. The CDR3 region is CASNLMGWTGGPKNTGELFF. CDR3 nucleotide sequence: TGTGCCAGCAACCTTATGGGCTGGACAGGGGGGCCCAAGAACACCGGGGAGCTGTTTTTT.

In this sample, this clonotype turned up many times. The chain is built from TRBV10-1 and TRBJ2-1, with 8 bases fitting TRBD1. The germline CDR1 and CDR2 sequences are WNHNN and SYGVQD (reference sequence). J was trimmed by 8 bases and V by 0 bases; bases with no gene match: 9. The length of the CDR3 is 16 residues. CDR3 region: CASSESLGQGIYEQFF. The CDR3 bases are TGCGCCAGCAGTGAGTCTTTAGGACAGGGAATCTATGAGCAGTTCTTC.

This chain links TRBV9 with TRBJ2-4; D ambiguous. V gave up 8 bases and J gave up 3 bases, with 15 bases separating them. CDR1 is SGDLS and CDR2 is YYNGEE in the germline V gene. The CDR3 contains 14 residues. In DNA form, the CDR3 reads TGTGCCAGAAGCCCCAACGTAGACAAAAACATTCAGTACTTC. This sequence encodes CARSPNVDKNIQYF.

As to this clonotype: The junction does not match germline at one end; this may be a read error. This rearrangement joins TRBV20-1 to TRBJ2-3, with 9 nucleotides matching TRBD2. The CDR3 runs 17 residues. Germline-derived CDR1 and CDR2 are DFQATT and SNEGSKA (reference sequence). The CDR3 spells CSASILGLATSTGTQYF. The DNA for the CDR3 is TGCAGTGCTAGTATTCTAGGACTAGCGACTAGCACAGGTACGCAGTATTTT.

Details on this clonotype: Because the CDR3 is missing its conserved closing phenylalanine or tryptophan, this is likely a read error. The CDR3 DNA sequence: TGTGCCAACAGCCAGGACAGGGGGCTTTACAATGAGCAGTTCTAC. Translation: CANSQDRGLYNEQFY. The chain joins TRBV7-2 to TRBJ2-1, with 11 bases fitting TRBD1. Germline CDR1 reads SGHTA; CDR2 reads FQGNSA. The CDR3 has 15 residues.

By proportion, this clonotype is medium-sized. In DNA, the CDR3 is TGCAGTGCTAGAGAGTACCAGAGCTCCTACGAGCAGTACTTC. Its protein product is CSAREYQSSYEQYF. The genes are TRBV20-1 and TRBJ2-7; no clear D gene. The V end lost 0 bases, the J end lost 0 bases, and 9 bases lay between the germline ends. The CDR3 is made up of 14 amino acids. Germline CDR1 DFQATT, CDR2 SNEGSKA (reference sequence).

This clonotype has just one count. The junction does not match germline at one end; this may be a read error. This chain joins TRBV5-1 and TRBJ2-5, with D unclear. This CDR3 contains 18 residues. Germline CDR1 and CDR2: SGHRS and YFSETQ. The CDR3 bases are TGCCCCAGCAGCTTGGCGGCAGTGGCCTCTATGAAACAAGAGACCCAGTACTTC. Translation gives CPSSLAAVASMKQETQYF. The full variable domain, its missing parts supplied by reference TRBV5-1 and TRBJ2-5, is KAGVTQTPRYLIKTRGQQVTLSCSPISGHRSVSWYQQTPGQGLQFLFEYFSETQRNKGNFPGRFSGRQFSNSRSEMNVSTLELGDSALYLCPSSLAAVASMKQETQYFGPGTRLLVL.

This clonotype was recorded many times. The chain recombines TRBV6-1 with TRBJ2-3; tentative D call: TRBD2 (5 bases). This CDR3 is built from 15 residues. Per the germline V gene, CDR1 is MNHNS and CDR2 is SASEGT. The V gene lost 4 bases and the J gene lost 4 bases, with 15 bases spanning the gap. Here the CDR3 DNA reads TGTGCCAGCAGTGTTGGGCTGGGGAGCGCAGATACGCAGTATTTT. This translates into CASSVGLGSADTQYF.

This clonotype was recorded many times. The CDR3 region is CATSDSGTANYNEQFF. The CDR3 bases are TGTGCCACCAGTGATTCCGGGACAGCAAACTACAATGAGCAGTTCTTC. The chain has TRBV24-1 and TRBJ2-1, with 7 bases lining up with TRBD1. The CDR3 sequence is 16 residues long. Germline CDR1 is KGHDR and CDR2 is SFDVKD. With 2 bases clipped from V and 3 bases from J, the junction kept 6 bases outside the gene matches.

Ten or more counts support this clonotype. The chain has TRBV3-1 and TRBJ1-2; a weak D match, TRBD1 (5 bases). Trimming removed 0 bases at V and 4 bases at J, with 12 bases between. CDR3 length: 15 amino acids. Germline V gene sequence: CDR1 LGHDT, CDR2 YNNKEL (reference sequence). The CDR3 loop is CASSQEGRVLYGYTF. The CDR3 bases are TGTGCCAGCAGCCAAGAAGGCAGGGTCCTCTATGGCTACACCTTC.

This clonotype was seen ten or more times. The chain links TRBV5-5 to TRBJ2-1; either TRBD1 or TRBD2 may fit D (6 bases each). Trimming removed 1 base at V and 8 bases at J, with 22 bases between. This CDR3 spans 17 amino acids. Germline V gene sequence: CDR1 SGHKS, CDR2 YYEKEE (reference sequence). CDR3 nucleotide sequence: TGTGCCAGCAGCTTGTGGCCCATTTCGGGGGCTCGAGATGAGCAGTTCTTC. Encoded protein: CASSLWPISGARDEQFF.

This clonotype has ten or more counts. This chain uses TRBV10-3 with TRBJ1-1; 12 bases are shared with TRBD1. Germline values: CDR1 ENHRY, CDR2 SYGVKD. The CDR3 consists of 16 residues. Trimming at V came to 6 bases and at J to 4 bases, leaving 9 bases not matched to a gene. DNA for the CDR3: TGTGCCATCAGCAACCCATTGGGACAGGGGGCCACTGAAGCTTTCTTT. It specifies CAISNPLGQGATEAFF.

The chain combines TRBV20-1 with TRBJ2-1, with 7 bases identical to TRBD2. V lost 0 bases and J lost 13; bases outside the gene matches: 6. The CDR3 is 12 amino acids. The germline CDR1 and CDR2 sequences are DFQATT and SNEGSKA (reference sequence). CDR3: CSARDQAGRQFF. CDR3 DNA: TGCAGTGCTAGAGATCAAGCGGGGAGACAGTTCTTC.

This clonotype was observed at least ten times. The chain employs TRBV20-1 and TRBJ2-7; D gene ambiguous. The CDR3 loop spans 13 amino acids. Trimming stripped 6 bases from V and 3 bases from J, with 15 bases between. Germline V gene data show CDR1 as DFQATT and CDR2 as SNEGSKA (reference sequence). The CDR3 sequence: CSAPARRVYEQYF. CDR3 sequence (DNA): TGCAGTGCCCCAGCCAGAAGAGTCTACGAGCAGTACTTC.

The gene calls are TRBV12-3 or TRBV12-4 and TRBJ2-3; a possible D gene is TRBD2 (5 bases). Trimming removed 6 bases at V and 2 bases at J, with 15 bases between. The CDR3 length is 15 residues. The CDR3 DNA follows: TGTGCCAGCAGAATAACGAGGGCCCACACAGATACGCAGTATTTT. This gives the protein CASRITRAHTDTQYF.

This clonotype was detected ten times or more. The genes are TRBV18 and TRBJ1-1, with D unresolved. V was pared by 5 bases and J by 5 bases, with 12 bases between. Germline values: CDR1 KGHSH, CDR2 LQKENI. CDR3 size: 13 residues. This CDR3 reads CASSLERRTEAFF. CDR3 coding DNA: TGTGCCAGCTCATTGGAAAGGCGAACTGAAGCTTTCTTT.

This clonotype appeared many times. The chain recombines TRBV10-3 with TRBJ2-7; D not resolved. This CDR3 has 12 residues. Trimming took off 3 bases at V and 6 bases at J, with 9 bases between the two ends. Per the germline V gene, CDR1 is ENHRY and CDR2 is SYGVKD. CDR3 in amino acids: CAISDKGFEQYV. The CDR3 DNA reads TGTGCCATCAGTGACAAGGGCTTCGAGCAGTACGTC.

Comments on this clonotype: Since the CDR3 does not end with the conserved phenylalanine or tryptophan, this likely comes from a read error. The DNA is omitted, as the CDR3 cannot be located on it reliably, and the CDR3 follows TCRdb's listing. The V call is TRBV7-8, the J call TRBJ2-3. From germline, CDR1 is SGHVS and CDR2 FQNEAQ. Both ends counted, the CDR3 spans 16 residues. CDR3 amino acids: CASSPGTSGGTDTQCL.

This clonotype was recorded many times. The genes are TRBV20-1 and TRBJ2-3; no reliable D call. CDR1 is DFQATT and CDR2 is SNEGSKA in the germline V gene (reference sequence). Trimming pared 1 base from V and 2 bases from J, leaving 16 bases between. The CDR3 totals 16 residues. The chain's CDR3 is CSARGREGRSTDTQYF. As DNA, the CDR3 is TGCAGTGCTAGAGGGCGAGAAGGCAGGTCCACAGATACGCAGTATTTT.

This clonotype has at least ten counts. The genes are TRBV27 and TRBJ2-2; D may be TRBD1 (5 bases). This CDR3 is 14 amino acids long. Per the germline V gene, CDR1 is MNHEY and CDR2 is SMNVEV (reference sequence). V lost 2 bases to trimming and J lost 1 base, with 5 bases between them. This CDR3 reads CASSLQGNTGELFF. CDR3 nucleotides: TGTGCCAGCAGTTTACAGGGGAACACCGGGGAGCTGTTTTTT.

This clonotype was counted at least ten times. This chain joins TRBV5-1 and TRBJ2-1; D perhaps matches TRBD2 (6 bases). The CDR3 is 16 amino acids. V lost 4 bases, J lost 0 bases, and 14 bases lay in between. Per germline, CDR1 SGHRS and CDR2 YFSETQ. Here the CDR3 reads CASSGAGPSSYNEQFF. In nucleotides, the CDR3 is TGCGCCAGCAGCGGGGCGGGACCAAGCTCCTACAATGAGCAGTTCTTC.

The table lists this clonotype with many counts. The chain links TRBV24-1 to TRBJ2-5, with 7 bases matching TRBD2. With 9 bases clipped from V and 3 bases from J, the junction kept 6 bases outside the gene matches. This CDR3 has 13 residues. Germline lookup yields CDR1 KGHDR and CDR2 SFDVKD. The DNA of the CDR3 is TGTGCCACCCAGAGTACTAGCGAAGAGACCCAGTACTTC. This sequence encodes CATQSTSEETQYF.

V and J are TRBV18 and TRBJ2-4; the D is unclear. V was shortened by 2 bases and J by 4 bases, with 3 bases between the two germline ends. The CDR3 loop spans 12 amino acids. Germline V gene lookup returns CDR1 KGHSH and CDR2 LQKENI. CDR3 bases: TGTGCCAGCTCACCAGGGAAAAACATTCAGTACTTC. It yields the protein CASSPGKNIQYF. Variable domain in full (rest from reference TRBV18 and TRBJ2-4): NAGVMQNPRHLVRRRGQEARLRCSPMKGHSHVYWYRQLPEEGLKFMVYLQKENIIDESGMPKERFSAEFPKEGPSILRIQQVVRGDSAAYFCASSPGKNIQYFGAGTRLSVL.

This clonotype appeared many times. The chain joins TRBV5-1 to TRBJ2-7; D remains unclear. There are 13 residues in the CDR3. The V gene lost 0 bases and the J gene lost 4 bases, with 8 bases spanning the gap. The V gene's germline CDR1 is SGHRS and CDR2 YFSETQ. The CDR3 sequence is CASSLVPEYEQYF. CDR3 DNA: TGCGCCAGCAGCTTGGTTCCGGAATACGAGCAGTACTTC.

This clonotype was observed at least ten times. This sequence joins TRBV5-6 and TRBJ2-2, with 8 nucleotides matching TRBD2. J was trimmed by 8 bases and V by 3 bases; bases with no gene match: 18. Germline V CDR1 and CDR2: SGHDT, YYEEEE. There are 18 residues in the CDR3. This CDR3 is CASSSTSGTRYTPGELFF. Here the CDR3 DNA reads TGTGCCAGCAGCTCCACCTCCGGGACTAGATATACCCCGGGGGAGCTGTTTTTT. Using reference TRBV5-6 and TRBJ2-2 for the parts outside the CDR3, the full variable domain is DAGVTQSPTHLIKTRGQQVTLRCSPKSGHDTVSWYQQALGQGPQFIFQYYEEEERQRGNFPDRFSGHQFPNYSSELNVNALLLGDSALYLCASSSTSGTRYTPGELFFGEGSRLTVL.

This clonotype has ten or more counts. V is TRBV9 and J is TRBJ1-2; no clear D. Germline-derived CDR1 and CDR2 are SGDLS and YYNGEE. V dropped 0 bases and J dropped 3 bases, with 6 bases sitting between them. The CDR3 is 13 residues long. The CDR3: CASSVEGYYGYTF. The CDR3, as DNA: TGTGCCAGCAGCGTAGAAGGATACTATGGCTACACCTTC.